The entry that follows covers one T cell receptor (beta chain) sequence. The antigen is not known. TCRdb fed the multiplex PCR reads into MiXCR, producing one record per CDR3 protein. The sample has 150,000 to 250,000 distinct CDR3 sequences, about 32% seen once. The lymph nodes were axillary draining lymph nodes from breast cancer patients. The data stem from a study of breast tumors, draining lymph nodes, adjacent tissues. Points from the study as a whole: Data fit most tumor T cells coming from lymph node, expanding in tumor. That most tumor T cells come from lymph nodes remained unproven. Compared with lymph nodes, tumors were less diverse; compared with nontumor tissue, more.

Sequenced input: axillary lymph node tissue. This clonotype originated in a female donor with breast cancer. Some clones in this sample may be carry-over from other donors' samples.

This CDR3 reads CASTFYREGGYTF. DNA of the CDR3: TGTGCCAGCACCTTTTACAGGGAAGGAGGCTACACCTTC. The rearrangement uses TRBV6-1 and TRBJ1-2; the D gene is possibly TRBD1 (6 bases). The CDR3 length is 13 residues. Germline V gene data show CDR1 as MNHNS and CDR2 as SASEGT. The ends were cut back, 7 bases at V and 8 bases at J, with 17 bases in the middle.